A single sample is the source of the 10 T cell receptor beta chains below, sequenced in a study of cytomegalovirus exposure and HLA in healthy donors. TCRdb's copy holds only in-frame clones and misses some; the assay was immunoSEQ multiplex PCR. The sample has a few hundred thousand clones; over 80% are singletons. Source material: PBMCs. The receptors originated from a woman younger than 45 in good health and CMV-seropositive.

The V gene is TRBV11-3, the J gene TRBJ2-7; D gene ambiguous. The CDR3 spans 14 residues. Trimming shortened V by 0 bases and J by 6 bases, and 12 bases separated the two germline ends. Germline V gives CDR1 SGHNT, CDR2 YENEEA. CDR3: CASSLDGSWREQYF. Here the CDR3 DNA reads TGTGCCAGCAGCTTAGATGGGTCCTGGCGCGAGCAGTACTTC.

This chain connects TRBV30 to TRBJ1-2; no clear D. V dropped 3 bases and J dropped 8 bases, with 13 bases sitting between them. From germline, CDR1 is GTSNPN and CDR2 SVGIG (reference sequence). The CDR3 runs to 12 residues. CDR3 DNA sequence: TGTGCCTGGAGCCAGGTAGATGGCGGCTACACCTTC. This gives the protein CAWSQVDGGYTF.

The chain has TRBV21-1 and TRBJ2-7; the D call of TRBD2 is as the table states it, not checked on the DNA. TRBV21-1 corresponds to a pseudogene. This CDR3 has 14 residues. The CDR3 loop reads CATETAEGSYEQYF. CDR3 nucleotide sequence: TGTGCCACCGAGACTGCGGAAGGCTCCTACGAGCAGTACTTC.

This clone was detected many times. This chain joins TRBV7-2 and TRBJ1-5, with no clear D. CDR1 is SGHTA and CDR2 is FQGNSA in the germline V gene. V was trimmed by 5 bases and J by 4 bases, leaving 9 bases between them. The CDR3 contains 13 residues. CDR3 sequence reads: CASSRSENQPQHF. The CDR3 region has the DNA TGTGCCAGCAGCCGTAGTGAGAATCAGCCCCAGCATTTT.

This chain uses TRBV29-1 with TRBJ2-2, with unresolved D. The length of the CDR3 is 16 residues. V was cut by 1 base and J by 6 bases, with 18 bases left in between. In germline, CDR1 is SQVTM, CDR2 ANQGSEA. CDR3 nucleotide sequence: TGCAGCGTTGAAGGGTTGGTCCCTGGTCGGGCCGGGGAGCTGTTTTTT. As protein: CSVEGLVPGRAGELFF.

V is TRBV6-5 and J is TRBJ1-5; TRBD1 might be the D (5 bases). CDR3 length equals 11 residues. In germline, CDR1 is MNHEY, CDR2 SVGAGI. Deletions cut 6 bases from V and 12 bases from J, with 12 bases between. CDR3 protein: CASSRGGDQHF. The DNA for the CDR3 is TGTGCCAGCAGCCGCGGGGGGGACCAGCATTTT.

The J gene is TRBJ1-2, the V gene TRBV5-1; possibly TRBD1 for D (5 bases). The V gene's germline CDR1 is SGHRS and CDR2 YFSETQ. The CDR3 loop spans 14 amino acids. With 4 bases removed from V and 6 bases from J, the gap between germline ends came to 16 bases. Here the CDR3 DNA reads TGCGCCAGCAGCACCGGACAAGCCTTAGATGGCTACACCTTC. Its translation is CASSTGQALDGYTF.

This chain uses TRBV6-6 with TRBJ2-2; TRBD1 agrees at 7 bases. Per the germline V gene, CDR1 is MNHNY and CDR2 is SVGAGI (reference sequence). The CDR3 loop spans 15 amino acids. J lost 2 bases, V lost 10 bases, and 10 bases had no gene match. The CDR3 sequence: CATRRTGENTGELFF. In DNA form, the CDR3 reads TGTGCCACCCGCCGGACAGGAGAAAACACCGGGGAGCTGTTTTTT.

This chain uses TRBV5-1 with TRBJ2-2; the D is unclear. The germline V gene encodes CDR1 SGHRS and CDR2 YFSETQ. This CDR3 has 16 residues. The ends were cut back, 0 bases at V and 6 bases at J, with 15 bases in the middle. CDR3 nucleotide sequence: TGCGCCAGCAGCTTGGCCAATTGGGCCCGTTCCGGGGAGCTGTTTTTT. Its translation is CASSLANWARSGELFF.

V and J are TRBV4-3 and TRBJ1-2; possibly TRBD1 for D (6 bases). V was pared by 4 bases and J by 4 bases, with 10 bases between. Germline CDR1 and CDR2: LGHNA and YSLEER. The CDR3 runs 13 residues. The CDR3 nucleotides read TGCGCCAGCAGCCCAGGCAGGGGCTATGGCTACACCTTC. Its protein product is CASSPGRGYGYTF.